These T cell receptor beta chains were read from a single sample in a study of blood T cell repertoires in COVID-19. TCRdb keeps only in-frame clones here, not all; method: immunoSEQ multiplex PCR. This table holds 200,000 to 300,000 clones, around 90% found once. Sequencing used peripheral blood. All receptors come from a woman in her 30s with acute or convalescent COVID-19. Each CDR3 is given with its conserved first and last residue. The order of the fields is J gene, V gene, D gene, clone size, CDR3 protein, CDR3 DNA. The D gene is left open where the match is weak. Only part of the rows carry a size: once, few, many, or a class if the clone is expanded.

TRBJ2-1 | TRBV24-1 | . | once | CATMGPGNEQFF | TGTGCCACCATGGGGCCAGGGAATGAGCAGTTCTTC
TRBJ2-1 | TRBV20-1 | . | . | CSASPPGLGYNEQFF | TGCAGTGCTAGTCCCCCGGGATTGGGGTACAATGAGCAGTTCTTC
TRBJ2-7 | TRBV6-5 | TRBD1 | . | CASSYSIGDRPYEQYF | TGTGCCAGCAGTTACTCGATTGGGGACAGACCCTACGAGCAGTACTTC
TRBJ2-3 | TRBV5-1 | . | . | CASSLLGLSTDTQYF | TGCGCCAGCAGCTTGTTGGGGCTTAGCACAGATACGCAGTATTTT
TRBJ2-1 | TRBV5-1 | . | . | CASSPPARSPKYNEQFF | TGCGCCAGCAGCCCACCCGCCCGGTCGCCCAAGTACAATGAGCAGTTCTTC
TRBJ1-5 | TRBV7-2 | TRBD1 | once | CASSWNRGRQPQHF | TGTGCCAGCAGCTGGAACAGGGGGCGTCAGCCCCAGCATTTT
TRBJ2-5 | TRBV19 | . | . | CASSIRRGGETQYF | TGTGCCAGTAGTATTAGGCGTGGAGGAGAGACCCAGTACTTC
TRBJ2-1 | TRBV6-2/TRBV6-3 | TRBD1 | . | CASSSHPGQPYNEQFF | TGTGCCAGCAGTTCCCATCCGGGACAGCCCTACAATGAGCAGTTCTTC
TRBJ2-5 | TRBV15 | TRBD2 | once | CATSSRRGEAETQYF | TGTGCCACCAGCAGTCGCCGGGGGGAGGCGGAGACCCAGTACTTC
TRBJ2-7 | TRBV27 | . | . | CASAGLDHEQYF | TGTGCCAGCGCAGGGCTCGACCACGAGCAGTACTTC
TRBJ2-7 | TRBV15 | . | . | CATSREAPAGEQYF | TGTGCCACCAGCAGAGAGGCCCCGGCGGGCGAGCAGTACTTC
TRBJ2-2 | TRBV7-9 | . | . | CASSLGGLPTGELFF | TGTGCCAGCAGCCTTGGGGGACTCCCTACTGGGGAGCTGTTTTTT
TRBJ1-2 | TRBV7-9 | . | . | CASSSPPQNTNYGYTF | TGTGCCAGCAGCTCCCCACCACAGAATACTAACTATGGCTACACCTTC
TRBJ2-7 | TRBV5-1 | TRBD2 | once | CASSTRLAGGTYEQYF | TGCGCCAGCAGCACTAGACTAGCGGGAGGGACCTACGAGCAGTACTTC
TRBJ2-1 | TRBV6-5 | TRBD2 | . | CASRTSGTLNEQFF | TGTGCCAGCAGGACTAGCGGTACCCTAAATGAGCAGTTCTTC
TRBJ2-7 | TRBV6-2/TRBV6-3 | . | . | CASSHSHEQYF | TGTGCCAGCAGCCACAGTCACGAGCAGTACTTC
TRBJ1-5 | TRBV9 | TRBD1 | . | CASSVTGGDQPQHF | TGTGCCAGCAGCGTGACAGGGGGCGACCAGCCCCAGCATTTT
TRBJ2-1 | TRBV3-1/TRBV3-2 | TRBD2 | . | CASSQDPSGISNEQFF | TGTGCCAGCAGCCAAGATCCTAGCGGGATTTCGAATGAGCAGTTCTTC
TRBJ2-5 | TRBV7-2 | . | . | CASSGDSSETQYF | TGTGCCAGCAGCGGGGACTCGTCTGAGACCCAGTACTTC
TRBJ2-7 | TRBV29-1 | TRBD1 | . | CSVGQGLSYEQYF | TGCAGCGTGGGACAGGGGTTATCCTACGAGCAGTACTTC
TRBJ2-5 | TRBV11-3 | . | . | CASAIEMRETQYF | TGTGCCAGCGCGATAGAGATGCGAGAGACCCAGTACTTC
TRBJ2-4 | TRBV18 | TRBD1 | . | CASSRDLTTGATGVLRNIQYF | TGTGCCAGCTCCCGCGACCTAACGACAGGGGCCACGGGTGTCTTGAGAAACATTCAGTACTTC
TRBJ2-5 | TRBV5-1 | . | once | CASSTTGKGQETQYF | TGCGCCAGCAGCACAACAGGGAAGGGGCAAGAGACCCAGTACTTC
TRBJ2-2 | TRBV7-9 | . | . | CASSPSVNTGELFF | TGTGCCAGCAGCCCTAGCGTGAACACCGGGGAGCTGTTTTTT
TRBJ2-7 | TRBV28 | . | . | CASRLQGQSYEQYF | TGTGCCAGCAGACTACAGGGTCAAAGCTACGAGCAGTACTTC
TRBJ1-1 | TRBV15 | . | . | CATSAGNTEAFF | TGTGCCACCTCTGCAGGGAACACTGAAGCTTTCTTT
TRBJ1-4 | TRBV29-1 | TRBD1 | . | CSVAGTEINEKLFF | TGCAGCGTGGCCGGGACAGAAATTAATGAAAAACTGTTTTTT